This T cell receptor beta chain was found in a study of neoadjuvant anti-PD-1 for oral cavity cancer. Patients had HPV-negative, locally advanced oral cavity squamous cell carcinoma. This CDR3 region has 16 residues. The V and J ends lost 1 base and 5 bases, in that order; junction bases with no gene match: 5. Looked up from germline, CDR1 is SEHNR and CDR2 is FQNEAQ (reference sequence). To note about this clone: Antigen: not known.

General observations from the study: Post-treatment tumors with larger preexisting clones showed more shrinkage.

TCRdb keeps only in-frame clones here, not all; method: immunoSEQ multiplex PCR. The sample includes around 7,600 clones, 53% of them seen just once. Specimen: tumor tissue, collected before nivolumab (anti-PD-1) treatment. This TCR was recovered from a person aged 40 to 85 with oral cavity squamous cell carcinoma. V usage is TRBV7-9 and J usage is TRBJ2-2; 9 positions agree with TRBD1. CDR3 sequence reads: CASSLGSGTGTGELFF. As DNA, the CDR3 is TGTGCCAGCAGCTTAGGGTCCGGGACAGGGACCGGGGAGCTGTTTTTT.